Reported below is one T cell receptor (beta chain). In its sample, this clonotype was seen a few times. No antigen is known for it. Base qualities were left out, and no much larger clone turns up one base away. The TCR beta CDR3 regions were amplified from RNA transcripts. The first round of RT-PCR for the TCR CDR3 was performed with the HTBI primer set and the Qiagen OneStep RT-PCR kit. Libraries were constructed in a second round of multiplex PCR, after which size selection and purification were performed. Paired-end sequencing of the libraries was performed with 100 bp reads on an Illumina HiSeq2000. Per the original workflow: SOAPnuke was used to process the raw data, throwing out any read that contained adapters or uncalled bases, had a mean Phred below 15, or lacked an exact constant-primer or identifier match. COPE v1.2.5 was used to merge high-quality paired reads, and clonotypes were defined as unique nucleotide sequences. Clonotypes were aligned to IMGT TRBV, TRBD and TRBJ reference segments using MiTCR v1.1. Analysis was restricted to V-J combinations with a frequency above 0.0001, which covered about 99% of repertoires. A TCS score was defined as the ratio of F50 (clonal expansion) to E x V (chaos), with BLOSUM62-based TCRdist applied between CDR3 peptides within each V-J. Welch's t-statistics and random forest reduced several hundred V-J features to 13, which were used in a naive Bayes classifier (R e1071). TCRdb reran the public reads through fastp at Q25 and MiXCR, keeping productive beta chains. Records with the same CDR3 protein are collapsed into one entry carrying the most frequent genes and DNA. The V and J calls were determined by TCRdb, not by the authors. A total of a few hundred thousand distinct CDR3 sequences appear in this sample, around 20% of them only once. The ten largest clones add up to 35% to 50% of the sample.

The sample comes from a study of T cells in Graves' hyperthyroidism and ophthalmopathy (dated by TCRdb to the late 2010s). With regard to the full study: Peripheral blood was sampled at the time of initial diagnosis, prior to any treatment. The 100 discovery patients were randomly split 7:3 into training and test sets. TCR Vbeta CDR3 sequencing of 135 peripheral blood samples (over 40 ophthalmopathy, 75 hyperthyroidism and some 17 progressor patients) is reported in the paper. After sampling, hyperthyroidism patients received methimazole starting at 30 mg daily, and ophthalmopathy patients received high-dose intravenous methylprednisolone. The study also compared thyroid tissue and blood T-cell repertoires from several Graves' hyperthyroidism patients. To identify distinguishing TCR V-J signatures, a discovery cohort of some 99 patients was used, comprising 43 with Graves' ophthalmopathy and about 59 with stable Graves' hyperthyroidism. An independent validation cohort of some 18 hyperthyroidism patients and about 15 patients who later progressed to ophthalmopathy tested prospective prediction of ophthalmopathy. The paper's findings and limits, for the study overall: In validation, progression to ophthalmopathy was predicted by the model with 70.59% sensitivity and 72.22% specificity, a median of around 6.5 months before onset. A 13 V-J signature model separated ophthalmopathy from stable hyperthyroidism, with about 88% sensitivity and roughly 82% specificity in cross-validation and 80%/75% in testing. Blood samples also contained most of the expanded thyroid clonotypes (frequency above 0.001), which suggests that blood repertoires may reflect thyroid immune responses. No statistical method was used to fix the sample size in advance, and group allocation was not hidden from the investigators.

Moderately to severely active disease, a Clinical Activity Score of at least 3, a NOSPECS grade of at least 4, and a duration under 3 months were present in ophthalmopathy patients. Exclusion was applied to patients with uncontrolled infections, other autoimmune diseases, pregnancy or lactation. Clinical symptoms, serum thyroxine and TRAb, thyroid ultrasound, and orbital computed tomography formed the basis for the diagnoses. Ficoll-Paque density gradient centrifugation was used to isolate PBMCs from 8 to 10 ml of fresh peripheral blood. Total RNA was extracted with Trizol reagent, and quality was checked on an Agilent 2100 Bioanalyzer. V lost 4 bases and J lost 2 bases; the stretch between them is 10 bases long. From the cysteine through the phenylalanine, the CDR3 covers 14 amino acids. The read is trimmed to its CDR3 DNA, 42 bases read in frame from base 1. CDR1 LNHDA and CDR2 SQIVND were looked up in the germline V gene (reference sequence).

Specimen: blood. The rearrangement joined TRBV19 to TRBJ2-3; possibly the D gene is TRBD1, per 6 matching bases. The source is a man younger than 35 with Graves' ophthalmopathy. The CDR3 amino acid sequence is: CASSKGDLTDTQYF. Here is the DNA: TGTGCCAGTAGTAAGGGGGACCTCACAGATACGCAGTATTTT.